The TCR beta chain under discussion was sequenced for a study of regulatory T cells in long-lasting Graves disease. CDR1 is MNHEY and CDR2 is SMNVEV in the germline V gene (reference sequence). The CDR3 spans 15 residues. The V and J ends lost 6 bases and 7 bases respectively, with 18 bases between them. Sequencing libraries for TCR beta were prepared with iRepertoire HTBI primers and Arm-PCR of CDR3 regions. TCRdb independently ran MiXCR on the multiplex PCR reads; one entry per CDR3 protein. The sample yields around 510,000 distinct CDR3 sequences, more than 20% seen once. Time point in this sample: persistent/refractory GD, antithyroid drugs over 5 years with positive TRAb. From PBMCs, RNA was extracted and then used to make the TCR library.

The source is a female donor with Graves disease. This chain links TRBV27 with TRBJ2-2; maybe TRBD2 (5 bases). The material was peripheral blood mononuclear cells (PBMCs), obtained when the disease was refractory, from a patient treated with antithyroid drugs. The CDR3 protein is CASSDAVQRGGELFF. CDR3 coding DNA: TGTGCCAGCAGCGATGCAGTCCAACGGGGCGGGGAGCTGTTTTTT.